This TCR beta chain emerged from a study of blood T cells in healthy people across ages. Every participating donor contributed about 10 milliliters of peripheral blood through a draw. Alongside a J-beta primer mix, a sample-barcoded 5' primer served in a second PCR lasting about 7 to 11 cycles. Samples each returned at least 3 million CDR3-containing paired-end reads. MiXCR was run by TCRdb on the 5' RACE reads, yielding one entry per CDR3 protein. The sample records approximately 900,000 distinct CDR3 sequences, about 29% being singletons. V lost 2 bases to trimming and J lost 4 bases, with 21 bases between them. Germline V gene data show CDR1 as MGHRA and CDR2 as YSYEKL. The CDR3 is 18 residues long. These data were also filed under a second study, of T cells of mothers and their children.

Material for sequencing was blood. This sequence was found in a middle-aged woman in good health. The chain combines TRBV4-1 with TRBJ1-3; a possible D gene is TRBD1 (5 bases). CDR3 coding DNA: TGCGCCAGCAGCCAACCCCCCATCGGACAAGGGAGAGGAAACACCATATATTTT. Its protein product is CASSQPPIGQGRGNTIYF.